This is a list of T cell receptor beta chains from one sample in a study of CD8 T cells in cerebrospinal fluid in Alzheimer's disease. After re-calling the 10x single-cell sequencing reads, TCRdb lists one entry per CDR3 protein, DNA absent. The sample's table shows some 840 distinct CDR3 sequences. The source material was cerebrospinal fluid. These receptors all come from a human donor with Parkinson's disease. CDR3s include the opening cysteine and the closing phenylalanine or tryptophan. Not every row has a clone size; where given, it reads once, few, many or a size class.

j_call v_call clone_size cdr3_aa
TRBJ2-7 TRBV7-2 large CASSLGRVAEQYF
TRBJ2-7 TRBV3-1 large CASSPETATYEQYF
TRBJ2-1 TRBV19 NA CASSIEVYNEQFF
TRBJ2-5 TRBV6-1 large CASSEVGPGETQYF
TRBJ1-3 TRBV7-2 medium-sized CASSLVYSGNTIYF
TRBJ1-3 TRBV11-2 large CASSLDPYSYSGNTIYF
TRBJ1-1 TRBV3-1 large CASSQGVREAFF
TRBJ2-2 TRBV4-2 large CASSQKRQAPPDAGELFF
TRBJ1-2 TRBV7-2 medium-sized CASSPQPGAYGYTF
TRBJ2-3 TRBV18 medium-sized CASSPGVRSTDTQYF
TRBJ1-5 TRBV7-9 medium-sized CASSPGPQPQHF
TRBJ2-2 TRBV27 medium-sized CASSSSNTGELFF
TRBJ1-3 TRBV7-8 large CASSLDSTGNTIYF
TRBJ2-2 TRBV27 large CASSPGTSNTGELFF
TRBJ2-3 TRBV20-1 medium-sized CSAEGASGGAWDTQYF
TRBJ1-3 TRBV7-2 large CASSLLGNTIYF
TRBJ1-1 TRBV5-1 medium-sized CASSLAGDTEAFF
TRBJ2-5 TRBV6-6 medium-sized CASNQGHRKGTQYF
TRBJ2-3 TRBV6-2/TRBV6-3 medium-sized CASSPTSGGAGTQYF
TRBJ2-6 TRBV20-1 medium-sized CSARDVAGSGSGANVLTF
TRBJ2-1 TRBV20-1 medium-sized CSARDPRGGYNEQFF
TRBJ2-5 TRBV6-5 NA CASSYSGGERETQYF
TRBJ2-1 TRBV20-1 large CSAPTGANEQFF
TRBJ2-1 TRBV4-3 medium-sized CASSQDGLRNEQFF
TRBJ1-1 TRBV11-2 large CASSLAYLNEAFF
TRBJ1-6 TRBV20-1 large CSARDDRGSYNSPLHF
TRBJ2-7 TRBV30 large CAWGTGYEQYF
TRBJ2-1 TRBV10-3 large CAISTAPNEQFF
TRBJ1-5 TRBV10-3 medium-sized CASTGGSLNQPQHF
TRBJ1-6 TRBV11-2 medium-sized CASSYAQGISPLHF
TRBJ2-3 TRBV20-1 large CSLRWGQGDTQYF
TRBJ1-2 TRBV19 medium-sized CASTLRGATGYTF
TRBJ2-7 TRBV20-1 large CSARAQGIVVASYEQYF
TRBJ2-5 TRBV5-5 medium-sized CASSFDSWSETQYF
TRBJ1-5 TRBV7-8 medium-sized CASSLSARRTNQPQHF
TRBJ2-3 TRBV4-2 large CASSQDAQGKGTQYF
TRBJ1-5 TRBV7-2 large CASSLRTGGDQPQHF
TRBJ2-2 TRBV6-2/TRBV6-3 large CASSYYGGPTGELFF
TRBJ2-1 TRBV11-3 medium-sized CASSLREDYNEQFF
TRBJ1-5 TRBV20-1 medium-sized CSGGPAGLQHF
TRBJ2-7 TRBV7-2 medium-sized CASSPGLRNEQYF
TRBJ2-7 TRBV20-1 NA CSARDLASGGYEQYF
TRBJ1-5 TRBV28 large CASSLGQGGNQPQHF
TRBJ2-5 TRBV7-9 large CASSPDGGEETQYF
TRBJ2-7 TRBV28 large CASRTGKLAGEGEQYF
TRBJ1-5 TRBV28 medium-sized CAGKGTGGGQPQHF
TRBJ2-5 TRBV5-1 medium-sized CASSYYGLAGGSKETQYF
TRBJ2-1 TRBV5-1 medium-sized CASSPIGTNNEQFF
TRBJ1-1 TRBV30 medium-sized CAWSWGSEAFF
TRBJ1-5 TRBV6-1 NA CASSGLTERSQPQHF
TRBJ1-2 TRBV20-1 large CSAVPPGQGSGYTF
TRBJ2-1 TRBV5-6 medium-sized CASSLAAGGHNEQFF
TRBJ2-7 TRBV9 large CASSVGQGTYEQYF
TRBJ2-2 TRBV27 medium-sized CASWGRRGQNTGELFF
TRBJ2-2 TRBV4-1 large CASTAGWDTGELFF
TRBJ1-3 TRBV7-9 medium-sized CASSLADSSGNTIYF
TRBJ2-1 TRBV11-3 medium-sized CASSSTAGVNEQFF
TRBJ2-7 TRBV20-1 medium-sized CSAAKGTGSYEQYF
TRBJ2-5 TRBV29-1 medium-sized CSGDRGKETQYF